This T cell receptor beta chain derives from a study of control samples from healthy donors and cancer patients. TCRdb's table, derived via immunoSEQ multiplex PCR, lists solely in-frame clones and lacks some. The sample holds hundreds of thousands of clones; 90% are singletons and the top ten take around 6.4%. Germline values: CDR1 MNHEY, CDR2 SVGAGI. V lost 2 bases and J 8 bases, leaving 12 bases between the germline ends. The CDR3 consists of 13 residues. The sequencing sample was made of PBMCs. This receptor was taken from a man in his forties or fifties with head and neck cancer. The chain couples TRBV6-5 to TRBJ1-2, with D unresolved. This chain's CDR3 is CASSYAPRSGYTF. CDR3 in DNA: TGTGCCAGCAGTTACGCCCCACGGTCCGGCTACACCTTC.